Presented here are 28 T cell receptor beta chains from one specimen sequenced in a study of blood T cell repertoires in COVID-19. This table comes from immunoSEQ multiplex PCR, and its TCRdb copy is limited to in-frame clones, with some not included. This table holds hundreds of thousands of clones, roughly 85% found once. Input material: peripheral blood. The receptors here all came from a man aged 35 to 55 with acute or convalescent COVID-19.

The chain has TRBV7-9 and TRBJ1-4; D might be TRBD1 (5 bases). This CDR3 has 14 residues. The V end lost 2 bases, the J end lost 4 bases, and 8 bases lay between the germline ends. CDR1 is SEHNR, CDR2 FQNEAQ, per germline (reference sequence). In nucleotides, the CDR3 is TGTGCCAGCAGCTTAAGACAGCTTAATGAAAAACTGTTTTTT. Translating it yields CASSLRQLNEKLFF.

This clone has a handful of counts. This chain links TRBV7-3 with TRBJ1-2; TRBD1 might be the D (5 bases). Looked up from germline, CDR1 is SGHTA and CDR2 is FQGTGA. V lost 5 bases, J lost 4 bases, and 11 bases lay in between. The CDR3 sequence is 13 residues long. CDR3 sequence: CASSPPGGYGYTF. For the CDR3, the DNA is TGTGCCAGCAGCCCCCCGGGGGGCTATGGCTACACCTTC.

This clone was detected only a few times. The CDR3 is CSVVSRAGLRVDTEAFF. CDR3 sequence (DNA): TGCAGCGTTGTTTCCAGGGCAGGGCTAAGGGTGGACACTGAAGCTTTCTTT. The chain couples TRBV29-1 to TRBJ1-1; tentatively, D is TRBD1 (5 bases). Germline CDR1 and CDR2: SQVTM and ANQGSEA. There are 17 residues in the CDR3. The ends were cut back, 4 bases at V and 3 bases at J, with 24 bases in the middle.

This chain uses TRBV6-1 with TRBJ1-5, with D unclear. The CDR3 extends over 15 amino acids. Germline V gene sequence: CDR1 MNHNS, CDR2 SASEGT. V lost 0 bases and J lost 7, with 13 bases in between. CDR3 DNA: TGTGCCAGCAGTGAAGCGAATAGAGTATCCCAGCCCCAGCATTTT. Its translation: CASSEANRVSQPQHF.

This clone showed up just once. This chain joins TRBV11-3 and TRBJ2-7; TRBD1 matches at 8 bases. The CDR3 is 15 residues long. The J segment lost 1 base and the V segment lost 4 bases, leaving 6 bases of the junction unmatched. Germline assignment: CDR1 SGHNT and CDR2 YENEEA. CDR3 DNA sequence: TGTGCCAGCAGCTCCGGACAGGGTCCATCCTACGAGCAGTACTTC. Protein sequence: CASSSGQGPSYEQYF.

This chain joins TRBV29-1 and TRBJ2-1, with TRBD2 matching 9 bases. Trimming cost V 3 bases and J 3 bases; bases outside gene matches: 3. Looked up from germline, CDR1 is SQVTM and CDR2 is ANQGSEA. The CDR3 length is 14 residues. The CDR3 spells CSVELAGVYNEQFF. The CDR3 nucleotides read TGCAGCGTTGAGTTAGCGGGGGTCTACAATGAGCAGTTCTTC.

The gene calls are TRBV11-2 and TRBJ2-7; 10 nucleotides match TRBD2. Germline-derived CDR1 and CDR2 are SGHAT and FQNNGV. V was clipped by 4 bases and J by 3 bases; unmatched bases: 3. The CDR3 totals 14 residues. The CDR3 loop is CASSSLAGHYEQYF. The CDR3, as DNA: TGTGCCAGCAGCTCACTAGCGGGGCACTACGAGCAGTACTTC.

This chain connects TRBV5-8 to TRBJ1-6; TRBD1 agrees at 11 bases. From germline, CDR1 is SGHTS and CDR2 YDEGEE. Trimming cost V 4 bases and J 10 bases; bases outside gene matches: 7. This CDR3 comprises 15 residues. CDR3 sequence: CASSRGTGGGSPLHF. CDR3 sequence (DNA): TGTGCCAGCAGCCGAGGGACAGGGGGTGGCTCACCCCTCCACTTT.

This clone was detected only once. The chain joins TRBV7-8 to TRBJ2-2; a possible D gene is TRBD1 (6 bases). The CDR3 contains 12 residues. Germline assignment: CDR1 SGHVS and CDR2 FQNEAQ. The germline V and J ends were trimmed by 5 bases and 7 bases, with 8 bases remaining between them. Here the CDR3 reads CASSPGVGELFF. For the CDR3, the DNA is TGTGCCAGCAGCCCAGGGGTCGGGGAGCTGTTTTTT.

The CDR3 DNA follows: TGTGCCAGCAGCCAACCAATACAGGAAAAACTGTTTTTT. Amino acids: CASSQPIQEKLFF. This sequence joins TRBV4-2 and TRBJ1-4, with D uncertain. Trimming stripped 2 bases from V and 8 bases from J, with 9 bases between. The CDR3 has 13 amino acids. Germline V CDR1 and CDR2: LGHNA, YNFKEQ.

This clone was counted once. This CDR3 is CASSPVAGELFF. The DNA for the CDR3 is TGTGCCAGCAGCCCGGTTGCCGGGGAGCTGTTTTTT. The rearrangement uses TRBV6-5 and TRBJ2-2; D is undetermined. Trimming took 6 bases from V and 6 from J, leaving 8 bases between them. The CDR3 extends over 12 amino acids. The germline V gene has CDR1 MNHEY and CDR2 SVGAGI.

V and J are TRBV12-5 and TRBJ2-3; 9 bases are a match to TRBD1. The V and J ends lost 1 base and 6 bases, in that order; junction bases with no gene match: 2. The germline V gene has CDR1 LGHNT and CDR2 FRNRAP. This CDR3 is built from 14 residues. This CDR3 reads CASGLGQGVDTQYF. As DNA, the CDR3 is TGTGCTAGTGGTTTGGGACAGGGGGTGGATACGCAGTATTTT.

This chain uses TRBV7-3 with TRBJ2-4, with 9 bases that match TRBD2. This CDR3 is built from 17 residues. V gave up 5 bases and J gave up 2 bases; unmatched junction bases: 10. The germline gives CDR1 SGHTA, CDR2 FQGTGA. The CDR3 region has the DNA TGTGCCAGCAGCCCTCATAGCGGGGGTGAGTCCAAAAACATTCAGTACTTC. Translated, it gives CASSPHSGGESKNIQYF. The full variable domain, with the rest looked up from reference TRBV7-3 and TRBJ2-4, is GAGVSQTPSNKVTEKGKYVELRCDPISGHTALYWYRQSLGQGPEFLIYFQGTGAADDSGLPNDRFFAVRPEGSVSTLKIQRTERGDSAVYLCASSPHSGGESKNIQYFGAGTRLSVL.

V gene TRBV6-2 or TRBV6-3 combines with J gene TRBJ1-5; D remains unclear. The CDR3 runs to 14 residues. With 4 bases removed from V and 0 bases from J, the gap between germline ends came to 7 bases. The germline gives CDR1 MNHEY, CDR2 SVGEGT. CDR3 region: CASSLGASNQPQHF. The CDR3 nucleotides read TGTGCCAGCAGTTTGGGAGCTAGCAATCAGCCCCAGCATTTT.

This chain connects TRBV5-1 to TRBJ2-1; TRBD2 might be the D (5 bases). This CDR3 is built from 12 residues. The germline CDR1 and CDR2 sequences are SGHRS and YFSETQ. V lost 5 bases, J lost 8 bases, and 11 bases lay in between. The CDR3 region is CASSVSGYEQFF. The CDR3 DNA is TGCGCCAGCAGTGTAAGCGGCTATGAGCAGTTCTTC.

The genes are TRBV6-2 or TRBV6-3 and TRBJ2-3, with 10 bases aligning to TRBD2. CDR1 is MNHEY and CDR2 is SVGEGT in the germline V gene. The CDR3 sequence is 16 residues long. The junction had 5 bases not matched to a gene; V was cut back by 2 bases and J by 3 bases. The CDR3 DNA reads TGTGCCAGCAGTTACGTAGCGGGGGGAGGTACAGATACGCAGTATTTT. Protein sequence: CASSYVAGGGTDTQYF.

CDR3 residues: CASSETGTGTYSPLHF. Written as DNA, the CDR3 is TGCGCCAGCAGCGAAACCGGGACAGGGACATATTCACCCCTCCACTTT. The V gene is TRBV5-1, the J gene TRBJ1-6; 9 bases map to TRBD1. Germline CDR1 SGHRS, CDR2 YFSETQ. With 4 bases clipped from V and 8 bases from J, the junction kept 10 bases outside the gene matches. The length of the CDR3 is 16 residues.

This chain joins TRBV2 and TRBJ1-6; D uncertain. The germline V and J ends were trimmed by 4 bases and 0 bases, with 10 bases remaining between them. Per the germline V gene, CDR1 is SNHLY and CDR2 is FYNNEI. The CDR3 sequence is 16 residues long. This CDR3 is CASSAEDPSYNSPLHF. CDR3 sequence (DNA): TGTGCCAGCAGTGCGGAGGACCCCTCCTATAATTCACCCCTCCACTTT.

This rearrangement joins TRBV5-4 to TRBJ2-7, with a weak D call TRBD2 (7 bases). CDR3 length: 14 residues. The germline V gene has CDR1 SGHNT and CDR2 YYREEE (reference sequence). With 2 bases removed from V and 5 bases from J, the gap between germline ends came to 14 bases. The CDR3 DNA reads as TGTGCCAGCAGCTTCGGAGGGGGGGCCGACGAGCAGTACTTC. This encodes CASSFGGGADEQYF.

The CDR3 nucleotides are TGCGCCAGCAGCTTGGGAGGCGGGGGGACCTATGAGCAGTTCTTC. It codes for CASSLGGGGTYEQFF. The chain recombines TRBV5-1 with TRBJ2-1, with 8 bases fitting TRBD2. Looked up from germline, CDR1 is SGHRS and CDR2 is YFSETQ. The length of the CDR3 is 15 residues. V shed 0 bases, J shed 8 bases, and the junction held 7 bases outside the gene matches.

This chain uses TRBV3-1 (or the pseudogene TRBV3-2) with TRBJ1-2; D is undetermined. V was shortened by 2 bases and J by 5 bases, with 12 bases between the two germline ends. CDR3 length: 14 amino acids. Per germline, CDR1 LGHDT and CDR2 YNNKEL (reference sequence). The CDR3 sequence: CASSQYEGGYGYTF. CDR3 DNA sequence: TGTGCCAGCAGCCAATACGAGGGAGGTTATGGCTACACCTTC.

This clone appeared once. The rearrangement joins TRBV12-5 to TRBJ1-2, with TRBD1 identical over 11 bases. This CDR3 is 16 amino acids long. V gave up 2 bases and J gave up 5 bases; unmatched junction bases: 7. Germline values: CDR1 LGHNT, CDR2 FRNRAP. The CDR3 here is CASGLPWGQGVYGYTF. DNA of the CDR3: TGTGCTAGTGGTTTGCCTTGGGGACAGGGGGTTTATGGCTACACCTTC.

The chain carries TRBV3-1 (or the pseudogene TRBV3-2) and TRBJ1-2, with TRBD1 identical over 7 bases. The junction had 4 bases not matched to a gene; V was cut back by 1 base and J by 8 bases. CDR1 is LGHDT, CDR2 YNNKEL, per germline (reference sequence). The CDR3 runs to 13 residues. The CDR3 reads CASSQGQGVGYTF. The CDR3, as DNA: TGTGCCAGCAGCCAAGGACAGGGCGTCGGCTACACCTTC.

This chain uses TRBV4-1 with TRBJ1-1; 7 nucleotides line up with TRBD1. The CDR3 extends over 18 amino acids. Germline-derived CDR1 and CDR2 are MGHRA and YSYEKL. V trimming: 4 bases; J trimming: 1 base; junction bases outside the gene matches: 15. The chain's CDR3 is CASSREHLEGQKNTEAFF. The CDR3 DNA reads TGCGCCAGCAGCCGAGAACATCTCGAGGGACAGAAGAACACTGAAGCTTTCTTT.

The chain combines TRBV4-3 with TRBJ2-2; 10 bases fit TRBD2. J gave up 3 bases and V 5 bases, and 6 bases lay outside the gene matches. Per germline, CDR1 LGHNA and CDR2 YSLEER. The CDR3 spans 16 residues. Here the CDR3 reads CASSERLAGYTGELFF. Written as DNA, the CDR3 is TGCGCCAGCAGCGAGCGACTAGCGGGTTACACCGGGGAGCTGTTTTTT.

This chain uses TRBV18 with TRBJ2-3, with TRBD1 matching 8 bases. Germline loops: CDR1 KGHSH, CDR2 LQKENI. CDR3 length: 15 amino acids. V shed 1 base and J 1 base; nucleotides not matched to a gene: 1. The CDR3 is CASSPLGQGTDTQYF. Written as DNA, the CDR3 is TGTGCCAGCTCACCACTGGGACAGGGCACAGATACGCAGTATTTT.

The chain combines TRBV2 with TRBJ1-1; D possibly corresponds to TRBD1 (6 bases). V was clipped by 7 bases and J by 8 bases, with 14 bases between them. The length of the CDR3 is 12 residues. Germline V gene data show CDR1 as SNHLY and CDR2 as FYNNEI. The CDR3 bases are TGTGCCAGCAAGGACAGCCTAAGAGAAGCTTTCTTT. Amino acid sequence: CASKDSLREAFF.

The J gene is TRBJ1-5, the V gene TRBV5-1; D not certain. Trimming left V 0 bases short and J 3 bases short, with 10 bases between. The CDR3 is 15 amino acids. Germline CDR1 SGHRS, CDR2 YFSETQ. The CDR3 DNA is TGCGCCAGCAGCTTGGGAGTCACCACCAATCAGCCCCAGCATTTT. This sequence encodes CASSLGVTTNQPQHF.